One and the same sample provided the 8 T cell receptor beta chains below, sequenced in a study of blood T cells in healthy people across ages. The authors ran a second PCR of about 6 to 11 cycles using a sample-barcoded 5' primer and a J-beta primer mix. TCRdb re-analysed the 5' RACE reads in MiXCR, keeping a single row per CDR3 protein. This sample has roughly 2 million distinct CDR3 sequences, with about 50% found just once. The material sequenced was blood. The receptors stem from a woman aged 40 to 49 in good health.

The chain employs TRBV28 and TRBJ2-7; D uncertain. CDR1 MDHEN and CDR2 SYDVKM come from the germline V gene. Between the trimmed V and J ends, which lost 7 bases and 5 bases, there was a span of 12 bases. CDR3 length: 12 residues. This CDR3 reads CASNQNSHEQYF. CDR3 sequence (DNA): TGTGCCAGCAACCAGAATAGCCACGAGCAGTACTTC.

This rearrangement joins TRBV6-5 to TRBJ2-7; D might be TRBD1 or TRBD2, each matching 5 bases. In germline, CDR1 is MNHEY, CDR2 SVGAGI. The CDR3 runs to 14 residues. V dropped 6 bases and J dropped 2 bases, with 14 bases sitting between them. Written as DNA, the CDR3 is TGTGCCAGCAGCCCCACCGTGGGGGCCTACGAGCAGTACTTC. Its translation is CASSPTVGAYEQYF.

The chain is built from TRBV27 and TRBJ2-5; TRBD1 matches at 10 bases. The CDR3 extends over 17 amino acids. V was clipped by 5 bases and J by 6 bases; unmatched bases: 15. Germline CDR1 reads MNHEY; CDR2 reads SMNVEV (reference sequence). CDR3 loop: CASSQGTGATLGKTQYF. Here the CDR3 DNA reads TGTGCCAGCAGTCAAGGGACAGGGGCCACGTTGGGAAAGACCCAGTACTTC.

With respect to this clonotype: Sequence at one end of the junction differs from germline and may be a read error. This chain joins TRBV5-6 and TRBJ2-1, with D possibly matching TRBD2 (6 bases). The germline V gene has CDR1 SGHDT and CDR2 YYEEEE. This CDR3 is built from 12 residues. CDR3 sequence (DNA): TGTGCCAGCAGTTTGGACTACGTCGAGCAGTTCTTC. It encodes CASSLDYVEQFF.

The chain employs TRBV29-1 and TRBJ2-1; possible D gene TRBD2, 5 bases. The CDR3 totals 15 residues. The V and J ends lost 3 bases and 8 bases respectively, with 20 bases between them. Germline CDR1 reads SQVTM; CDR2 reads ANQGSEA. The CDR3 loop reads CSVESSSQEAYEQFF. The CDR3 DNA follows: TGCAGCGTTGAGTCATCAAGTCAGGAGGCGTATGAGCAGTTCTTC.

The chain carries TRBV20-1 and TRBJ2-5, with D maybe TRBD2 (6 bases). CDR1 and CDR2 (germline): DFQATT, SNEGSKA (reference sequence). The V end lost 3 bases, the J end lost 2 bases, and 13 bases lay between the germline ends. The CDR3 consists of 14 residues. This chain's CDR3 is CSASPWDLQETQYF. CDR3 sequence (DNA): TGCAGTGCTAGTCCCTGGGACTTACAAGAGACCCAGTACTTC.

This sequence joins TRBV20-1 and TRBJ1-2; TRBD1 is a possible D gene (5 bases). V lost 2 bases and J 8 bases, leaving 18 bases between the germline ends. This CDR3 comprises 14 residues. The germline gives CDR1 DFQATT, CDR2 SNEGSKA (reference sequence). The CDR3 sequence is CSARYAGTVYGYTF. CDR3 sequence (DNA): TGCAGTGCTAGATATGCCGGGACGGTGTACGGCTACACCTTC.

This clonotype has only a few counts. The chain joins TRBV7-2 to TRBJ1-1, with unresolved D. V was cut by 1 base and J by 4 bases, with 7 bases left in between. Germline V gives CDR1 SGHTA, CDR2 FQGNSA. The CDR3 contains 13 residues. DNA for the CDR3: TGTGCCAGCAGCTTAGTGGCGGCCACTGAAGCTTTCTTT. It specifies CASSLVAATEAFF.